This entry lists 18 T cell receptor beta chains sequenced from one sample in a study of T cells in Graves' hyperthyroidism and ophthalmopathy. There were TCR beta CDR3 regions amplified from RNA transcripts. TCR CDR3 underwent first-round RT-PCR with the HTBI primer set. TCRdb reanalysed the multiplex PCR reads using MiXCR and keeps one entry per CDR3 protein. The sample yields around 390,000 distinct CDR3 sequences, about 14% seen once. Material: blood. Every receptor here comes from a woman in her 30s with Graves' ophthalmopathy.

This clonotype was recorded many times. J is TRBJ2-3 and V is TRBV6-6; D not resolved. This CDR3 has 16 residues. CDR1 and CDR2 from the germline V gene are MNHNY and SVGAGI (reference sequence). Trimming cost V 2 bases and J 0 bases, with 12 bases left between them. CDR3 amino acids: CASSYGRSSSTDTQYF. The CDR3 DNA follows: TGTGCCAGCAGTTACGGCAGATCCTCTAGCACAGATACGCAGTATTTT.

The table lists this clonotype with many counts. The chain is built from TRBV19 and TRBJ2-6, with D perhaps matching TRBD1 (6 bases). Trimming removed 8 bases from V and 1 base from J, with 12 bases in between. From germline, CDR1 is LNHDA and CDR2 SQIVND (reference sequence). The CDR3 is 15 amino acids. CDR3 bases: TGTGCCAGTTCACCTCAGGGGTCTGGGGCCAACGTCCTGACTTTC. It translates to CASSPQGSGANVLTF.

This chain links TRBV3-1 with TRBJ2-7, with 12 bases fitting TRBD2. V trimming: 4 bases; J trimming: 5 bases; junction bases outside the gene matches: 6. CDR1 and CDR2 from the germline V gene are LGHDT and YNNKEL (reference sequence). The CDR3 covers 15 residues. The CDR3 sequence: CASSPTSGGSNEQYF. The CDR3 DNA reads as TGTGCCAGCAGCCCAACTAGCGGGGGGAGCAACGAGCAGTACTTC.

This clonotype was recorded many times. The chain uses TRBV20-1 and TRBJ2-7; maybe TRBD1 (6 bases). Per germline, CDR1 DFQATT and CDR2 SNEGSKA (reference sequence). The V end was cut by 8 bases, the J end by 7 bases, with 24 bases between. The length of the CDR3 is 14 residues. DNA of the CDR3: TGCAGTCCCACGTCCCGTCCGAACAGGGCTGAGCAGTACTTC. The encoded protein is CSPTSRPNRAEQYF.

This clonotype has ten or more counts. The V and J genes are TRBV20-1 and TRBJ1-3; D gene unclear. CDR3 length: 13 amino acids. Germline CDR1 is DFQATT and CDR2 is SNEGSKA (reference sequence). The ends were cut back, 6 bases at V and 1 base at J, with 10 bases in the middle. This CDR3 reads CSASMGSGNTIYF. CDR3 DNA: TGCAGTGCCTCGATGGGGTCTGGAAACACCATATATTTT.

This clonotype was detected a few times. The V gene is TRBV4-2, the J gene TRBJ1-5, with 9 bases fitting TRBD1. The CDR3 contains 15 residues. Germline CDR1 is LGHNA and CDR2 is YNFKEQ. The J segment lost 7 bases and the V segment lost 0 bases, leaving 4 bases of the junction unmatched. CDR3 sequence reads: CASSQEDRGDQPQHF. The CDR3 DNA reads TGTGCCAGCAGCCAAGAGGACAGGGGCGACCAGCCCCAGCATTTT.

This clonotype was counted a few times. The chain uses TRBV4-1 and TRBJ2-7; D is uncertain. Trimming left V 6 bases short and J 4 bases short, with 19 bases between. The V gene's germline CDR1 is MGHRA and CDR2 YSYEKL. The CDR3 runs to 15 residues. This CDR3 is CASSISQISLYEQYF. The CDR3 DNA reads TGCGCCAGCAGTATATCCCAAATAAGCCTATACGAGCAGTACTTC.

J is TRBJ2-3 and V is TRBV10-3; TRBD2 matches 12 bases. In germline, CDR1 is ENHRY, CDR2 SYGVKD. This CDR3 is 15 amino acids long. J gave up 4 bases and V 6 bases, and 5 bases lay outside the gene matches. The CDR3: CAISPSGGAPDTQYF. For the CDR3, the DNA is TGTGCCATCAGCCCTAGCGGGGGGGCCCCAGATACGCAGTATTTT.

The chain joins TRBV6-5 to TRBJ2-2, with 12 bases lining up with TRBD1. CDR3 length equals 18 residues. Germline V lookup: CDR1 MNHEY, CDR2 SVGAGI. Trimming cost V 4 bases and J 2 bases; bases outside gene matches: 8. CDR3 bases: TGTGCCAGCAGTTTCCGGGACAGGGGGCCCGGAAACACCGGGGAGCTGTTTTTT. As protein: CASSFRDRGPGNTGELFF.

This clonotype was recorded at least ten times. The chain combines TRBV6-6 with TRBJ1-4; D may be TRBD1 (6 bases). This CDR3 has 15 amino acids. Germline V gene data show CDR1 as MNHNY and CDR2 as SVGAGI (reference sequence). Trimming took 2 bases from V and 8 from J, leaving 15 bases between them. In DNA form, the CDR3 reads TGTGCCAGCAGTTACCGCGCAGGGGCCGGAGAAAAACTGTTTTTT. It specifies CASSYRAGAGEKLFF.

Ten or more counts support this clonotype. The rearrangement joins TRBV30 to TRBJ2-1, with a weak D call TRBD2 (6 bases). CDR1 GTSNPN and CDR2 SVGIG come from the germline V gene (reference sequence). The CDR3 totals 17 residues. Trimming left V 1 base short and J 0 bases short, with 16 bases between. The CDR3: CAWSGRLATYSYNEQFF. CDR3 DNA: TGTGCCTGGAGTGGGAGGCTAGCGACTTACTCCTACAATGAGCAGTTCTTC. Using reference TRBV30 and TRBJ2-1 for the parts outside the CDR3, the full variable domain is SQTIHQWPATLVQPVGSPLSLECTVEGTSNPNLYWYRQAAGRGLQLLFYSVGIGQISSEVPQNLSASRPQDRQFILSSKKLLLSDSGFYLCAWSGRLATYSYNEQFFGPGTRLTVL.

This clonotype was detected many times. The rearrangement uses TRBV2 and TRBJ1-6; the D gene is possibly TRBD1 (5 bases). The V and J ends lost 2 bases and 9 bases respectively, with 8 bases between them. The CDR3 runs to 13 residues. Germline CDR1 reads SNHLY; CDR2 reads FYNNEI. CDR3 DNA: TGTGCCAGCAGTGAAAGGGGAAGTTCACCCCTCCACTTT. Its translation is CASSERGSSPLHF.

At least ten counts were recorded for this clonotype. The chain employs TRBV20-1 and TRBJ2-7; 7 nucleotides align to TRBD2. Germline CDR1 reads DFQATT; CDR2 reads SNEGSKA (reference sequence). The junction had 7 bases not matched to a gene; V was cut back by 5 bases and J by 3 bases. The CDR3 covers 13 residues. The CDR3 bases are TGCAGTGCTCCCGGGGAGGGGAACTACGAGCAGTACTTC. Its protein is CSAPGEGNYEQYF.

This clonotype has a count of ten or more. V is TRBV11-2 and J is TRBJ1-2; 12 bases match TRBD1. The germline gives CDR1 SGHAT, CDR2 FQNNGV. V was pared by 5 bases and J by 4 bases, with 8 bases of the junction left unmatched. The CDR3 extends over 16 amino acids. Written as DNA, the CDR3 is TGTGCCAGCAGCCCAAGACCGGGACAGGGGGCCTATGGCTACACCTTC. This sequence encodes CASSPRPGQGAYGYTF.

This chain's CDR3 is CASSLPVASGRETQYF. The CDR3, as DNA: TGTGCCAGCAGCCTCCCCGTGGCTAGCGGTCGGGAGACCCAGTACTTC. The rearrangement joins TRBV9 to TRBJ2-5, with TRBD2 matching over 7 bases. Germline lookup yields CDR1 SGDLS and CDR2 YYNGEE. There are 16 residues in the CDR3. The ends lost 4 bases at V and 5 bases at J; junction bases unmatched: 14.

V gene TRBV5-6 combines with J gene TRBJ2-1; no firm D call. Trimming shortened V by 4 bases and J by 9 bases, and 14 bases separated the two germline ends. The CDR3 spans 13 residues. The germline CDR1 and CDR2 sequences are SGHDT and YYEEEE. CDR3 DNA: TGTGCCAGCAGCCCAAGAGGCGGAATTGAGCAGTTCTTC. This codes for CASSPRGGIEQFF.

The chain employs TRBV15 and TRBJ2-7; D ambiguous. Looked up from germline, CDR1 is LNHNV and CDR2 is YYDKDF (reference sequence). Deletions cut 0 bases from V and 0 bases from J, with 6 bases between. The CDR3 runs to 14 residues. This CDR3 reads CATSRDRSSYEQYF. Here the CDR3 DNA reads TGTGCCACCAGCAGAGACCGGAGCTCCTACGAGCAGTACTTC.

This clonotype was observed a handful of times. The CDR3 DNA reads as TGTGCCAGCAGTCGGGGACTAGCGGGAGGACAAGAGACCCAGTACTTC. It translates to CASSRGLAGGQETQYF. This sequence joins TRBV2 and TRBJ2-5, with TRBD2 matching 15 bases. This CDR3 has 16 residues. V was pared by 5 bases and J by 2 bases, with 3 bases of the junction left unmatched. The V gene's germline CDR1 is SNHLY and CDR2 FYNNEI.